Each of the 17 T cell receptor beta chains below was sequenced from the same sample in a study of cytotoxic CD8 clonotypes in ibrutinib-treated CLL. Repertoires were generated with immunoSEQ multiplex PCR, while TCRdb's copy carries only in-frame clones and drops some. The table shows 100,000 to 150,000 clones, with 70% to 90% occurring only once. The sample was PBMCs, taken after 24 months of ibrutinib treatment. Receptors were obtained from a human donor with chronic lymphocytic leukemia.

The V and J genes are TRBV18 and TRBJ1-3, with unresolved D. The CDR3 is 16 residues long. Germline CDR1 KGHSH, CDR2 LQKENI. The V end lost 3 bases, the J end lost 1 base, and 13 bases lay between the germline ends. The CDR3 here is CASSPISDGSGNTIYF. DNA of the CDR3: TGTGCCAGCTCACCGATTAGTGACGGATCTGGAAACACCATATATTTT.

The chain is built from TRBV2 and TRBJ2-7, with D perhaps TRBD2 (5 bases). V dropped 8 bases and J dropped 5 bases, with 19 bases sitting between them. In germline, CDR1 is SNHLY, CDR2 FYNNEI. The CDR3 contains 14 residues. The CDR3 sequence is CASVRVSTSDEQYF. The DNA for the CDR3 is TGTGCCAGCGTGAGGGTCTCTACTTCCGACGAGCAGTACTTC.

The chain combines TRBV28 with TRBJ2-7; 16 bases line up with TRBD2. V lost 4 bases, J lost 3 bases, and 9 bases stayed unmatched. Germline CDR1 is MDHEN and CDR2 is SYDVKM. The CDR3 has 18 residues. Here the CDR3 reads CASSSQGLAGGAFYEQYF. Here the CDR3 DNA reads TGTGCCAGCAGTTCCCAGGGACTAGCGGGGGGGGCCTTCTACGAGCAGTACTTC.

The chain uses TRBV5-1 and TRBJ2-1; 9 positions match TRBD1. Germline trimming cut 4 bases from V and 7 bases from J; bases unmatched to any gene: 6. The CDR3 totals 14 residues. Germline CDR1 and CDR2: SGHRS and YFSETQ. CDR3 in amino acids: CASSLPGQGNEQFF. The CDR3 DNA is TGCGCCAGCAGCCTGCCCGGACAGGGGAATGAGCAGTTCTTC. The whole variable domain, remainder taken from reference TRBV5-1 and TRBJ2-1, is KAGVTQTPRYLIKTRGQQVTLSCSPISGHRSVSWYQQTPGQGLQFLFEYFSETQRNKGNFPGRFSGRQFSNSRSEMNVSTLELGDSALYLCASSLPGQGNEQFFGPGTRLTVL.

The chain combines TRBV19 with TRBJ1-4, with D perhaps TRBD1 (6 bases). The CDR3 is 16 residues long. The germline V gene encodes CDR1 LNHDA and CDR2 SQIVND (reference sequence). V lost 7 bases, J lost 10 bases, and 25 bases lay in between. CDR3 bases: TGTGCCAGTACTGATCTGGGAGGGGGGCAAATGGGAAAACTGTTTTTT. This encodes CASTDLGGGQMGKLFF.

The V and J genes are TRBV10-3 and TRBJ1-1, with 8 nucleotides matching TRBD1. The CDR3 loop spans 15 amino acids. In germline, CDR1 is ENHRY, CDR2 SYGVKD. Germline trimming cut 0 bases from V and 3 bases from J; bases unmatched to any gene: 3. The CDR3 DNA is TGTGCCATCAGTGAGTCGGACAGGGACGACACTGAAGCTTTCTTT. The encoded protein is CAISESDRDDTEAFF.

The V call is TRBV28, the J call TRBJ2-6; D is unclear. V lost 3 bases and J 11 bases, leaving 5 bases between the germline ends. The CDR3 extends over 11 amino acids. Germline lookup yields CDR1 MDHEN and CDR2 SYDVKM. The CDR3 DNA sequence: TGTGCCAGCAGTTTGAGAGACGTCCTGACTTTC. Translating gives CASSLRDVLTF.

The chain links TRBV5-1 to TRBJ1-4; D not certain. V lost 7 bases to trimming and J lost 7 bases, with 11 bases between them. The CDR3 loop spans 12 amino acids. Germline CDR1 reads SGHRS; CDR2 reads YFSETQ. In nucleotides, the CDR3 is TGCGCCAGCCGGAGAGAGGGTGAAAAACTGTTTTTT. As protein: CASRREGEKLFF.

The chain joins TRBV6-5 to TRBJ1-5; D unclear. Germline V gene sequence: CDR1 MNHEY, CDR2 SVGAGI. The CDR3 has 13 residues. The ends were cut back, 7 bases at V and 3 bases at J, with 10 bases in the middle. The CDR3 DNA reads as TGTGCCAGCAAACGGGGTGTCAATCAGCCCCAGCATTTT. It yields the protein CASKRGVNQPQHF.

The genes are TRBV5-4 and TRBJ1-4; 8 bases fit TRBD1. The CDR3 spans 16 residues. The V segment lost 4 bases and the J segment 5 bases; nucleotides outside the gene matches: 10. Germline V lookup: CDR1 SGHNT, CDR2 YYREEE (reference sequence). As DNA, the CDR3 is TGTGCCAGCAGCAGGTCGGACAGGGCGTGGAATGAAAAACTGTTTTTT. It translates to CASSRSDRAWNEKLFF.

The CDR3 reads CASSVGGTGELFF. In DNA, the CDR3 is TGTGCCAGCAGCGTAGGGGGCACCGGGGAGCTGTTTTTT. The chain links TRBV9 to TRBJ2-2, with no clear D. The CDR3 is 13 amino acids. Germline V gene lookup returns CDR1 SGDLS and CDR2 YYNGEE. The V gene lost 0 bases and the J gene lost 4 bases, with 4 bases spanning the gap.

This clone was counted only a few times. The chain has TRBV28 and TRBJ1-2; D is ambiguous. V was pared by 4 bases and J by 7 bases, with 10 bases between. CDR3 length: 12 residues. CDR1 MDHEN and CDR2 SYDVKM come from the germline V gene. CDR3 bases: TGTGCCAGCAGTTCTCGAATAATTGGCTACACCTTC. This translates into CASSSRIIGYTF.

The V and J genes are TRBV27 and TRBJ2-4, with 11 bases lining up with TRBD2. The CDR3 sequence is 20 residues long. Germline CDR1 reads MNHEY; CDR2 reads SMNVEV (reference sequence). Trimming removed 5 bases from V and 12 bases from J; junction bases left unmatched: 27. CDR3: CASSPRPAQTSGAPRTAQYF. The DNA of the CDR3 is TGTGCCAGCAGTCCACGACCTGCCCAGACTAGCGGGGCCCCTAGGACGGCTCAGTACTTC.

As DNA, the CDR3 is TGTGCCAGCAGCCCTGTGGGGTTGAGCAATCAGCCCCAGCATTTT. Protein: CASSPVGLSNQPQHF. V gene TRBV5-8 combines with J gene TRBJ1-5; D is unclear. The germline gives CDR1 SGHTS, CDR2 YDEGEE. Trimming cost V 4 bases and J 1 base, with 12 bases left between them. The CDR3 totals 15 residues.

A few counts support this clone. The J gene is TRBJ1-5, the V gene TRBV7-9; D is uncertain. The CDR3 is 15 amino acids. Germline V gives CDR1 SEHNR, CDR2 FQNEAQ (reference sequence). The ends were cut back, 4 bases at V and 7 bases at J, with 17 bases in the middle. This CDR3 reads CASSSAAGGSQPQHF. The DNA of the CDR3 is TGTGCCAGCAGCTCAGCGGCCGGCGGCAGCCAGCCCCAGCATTTT.

The rearrangement uses TRBV7-2 and TRBJ1-2, with 7 positions matching TRBD1. Germline V lookup: CDR1 SGHTA, CDR2 FQGNSA. The length of the CDR3 is 15 residues. With V trimmed by 5 bases and J by 6 bases, 12 bases remained unmatched. CDR3 loop: CASSPGGARNNGYTF. The CDR3 DNA is TGTGCCAGCAGCCCAGGGGGGGCGCGGAATAATGGCTACACCTTC.

In this sample, this clone turned up a few times. This rearrangement joins TRBV4-2 to TRBJ1-4; D call uncertain. CDR3 size: 16 residues. From germline, CDR1 is LGHNA and CDR2 YNFKEQ. V shed 1 base and J shed 7 bases, with 16 bases lying between them. This CDR3 is CASSQGVSALSEKLFF. CDR3 sequence (DNA): TGTGCCAGCAGCCAAGGGGTGAGTGCCCTATCTGAAAAACTGTTTTTT.